This entry features one TCR beta chain sequence. The germline gene is not matched at one end of the junction; a read error may be the cause. These data originate in a study of shared clonotypes between healthy human individuals. For the study at large: Used for every donor were three CD4 naive, three CD4 memory, two CD8 naive and one CD8 memory plate.

The germline V gene encodes CDR1 SGHNT and CDR2 YENEEA. The CDR3 loop spans 11 amino acids. Naive CD8 cells, CD45RO-negative and positively selected for CCR7, excluded terminally differentiated effector memory CD45RA+ cells. Some clones are missing from TCRdb's copy, which holds only in-frame ones; the method was immunoSEQ multiplex PCR. Altogether around 2.1 million clones are present, about 93% being singletons, with the ten largest covering over 1.5%. This rearrangement joins TRBV11-3 to TRBJ2-3, with 10 bases matching TRBD1. Sequenced material: naive CD8+ T cells from PBMCs. This TCR was recovered from a man aged 18 to 30 in good health. Some clones in this sample may be carry-over from other donors' samples. CDR3: CASSYDRGLWF. The DNA of the CDR3 is TGTGCCAGCAGCTACGACAGGGGGCTTTGGTTT.